The clone carrying this T cell receptor beta chain was seen only a few times. The source of the sample is a study of human T cells and chemical hapten exposure. Germline V gene data show CDR1 as SQVTM and CDR2 as ANQGSEA. The CDR3 extends over 15 amino acids. V was trimmed by 6 bases and J by 2 bases, leaving 18 bases between them. Time point noted: healthy volunteer bleed at 2 weeks. Total RNA came from unfractionated whole blood. Authors' analysis steps: Samples contained a median of roughly 96,000 TCRs, with a range of roughly 23,224 to 700,000. TCRdb ran MiXCR on the RACE reads and lists one entry per CDR3 protein. None of the V and J calls come from the authors' own analysis; TCRdb made them. The table has 45,000 or so distinct CDR3 sequences, roughly 4.5% seen once.

The receptor was isolated from a human donor in good health. Some clones in this sample may be carry-over from other donors' samples. V usage is TRBV29-1 and J usage is TRBJ2-3, with a tentative D call TRBD1 (7 bases). Material: whole blood. The CDR3 DNA reads as TGCAGCGTGACAGGATCAGGGGGGACCACAGATACGCAGTATTTT. Encoded protein: CSVTGSGGTTDTQYF.